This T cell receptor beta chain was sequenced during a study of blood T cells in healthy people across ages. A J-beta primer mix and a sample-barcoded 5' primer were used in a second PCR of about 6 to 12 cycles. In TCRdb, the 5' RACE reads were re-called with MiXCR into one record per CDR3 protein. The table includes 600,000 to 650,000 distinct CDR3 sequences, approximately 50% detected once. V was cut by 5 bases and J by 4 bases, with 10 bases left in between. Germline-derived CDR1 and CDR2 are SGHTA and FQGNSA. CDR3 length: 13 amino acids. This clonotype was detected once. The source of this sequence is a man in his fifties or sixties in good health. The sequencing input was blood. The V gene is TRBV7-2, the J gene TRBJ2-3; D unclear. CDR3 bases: TGTGCCAGCAGCCAGTCCTTCCCAGATACGCAGTATTTT. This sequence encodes CASSQSFPDTQYF.